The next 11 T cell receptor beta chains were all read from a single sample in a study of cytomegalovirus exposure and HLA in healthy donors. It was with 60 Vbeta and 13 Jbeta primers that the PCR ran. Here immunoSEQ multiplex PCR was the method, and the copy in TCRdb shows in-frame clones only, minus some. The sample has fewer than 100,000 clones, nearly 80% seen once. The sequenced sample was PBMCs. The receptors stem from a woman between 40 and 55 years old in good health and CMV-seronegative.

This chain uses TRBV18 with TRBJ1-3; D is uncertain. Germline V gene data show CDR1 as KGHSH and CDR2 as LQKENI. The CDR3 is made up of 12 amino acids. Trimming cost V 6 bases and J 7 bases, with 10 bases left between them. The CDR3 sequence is CASSTTGNTIYF. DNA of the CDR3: TGTGCCAGCTCTACCACGGGGAACACCATATATTTT. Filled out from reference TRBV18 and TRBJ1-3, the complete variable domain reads NAGVMQNPRHLVRRRGQEARLRCSPMKGHSHVYWYRQLPEEGLKFMVYLQKENIIDESGMPKERFSAEFPKEGPSILRIQQVVRGDSAAYFCASSTTGNTIYFGEGSWLTVV.

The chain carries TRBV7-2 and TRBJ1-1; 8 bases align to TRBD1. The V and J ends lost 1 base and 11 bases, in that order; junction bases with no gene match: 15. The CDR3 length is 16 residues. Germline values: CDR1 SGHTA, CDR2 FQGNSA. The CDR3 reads CASSLGPLQGARYAFF. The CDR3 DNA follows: TGTGCCAGCAGCTTAGGGCCACTTCAGGGGGCGCGATACGCTTTCTTT.

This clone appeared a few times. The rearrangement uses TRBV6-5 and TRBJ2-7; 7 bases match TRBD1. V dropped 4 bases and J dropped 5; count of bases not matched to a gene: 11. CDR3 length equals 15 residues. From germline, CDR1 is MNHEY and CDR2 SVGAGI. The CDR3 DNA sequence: TGTGCCAGCAGTTGGAGCCCCGACAGGGCCCACGAGCAGTACTTC. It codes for CASSWSPDRAHEQYF.

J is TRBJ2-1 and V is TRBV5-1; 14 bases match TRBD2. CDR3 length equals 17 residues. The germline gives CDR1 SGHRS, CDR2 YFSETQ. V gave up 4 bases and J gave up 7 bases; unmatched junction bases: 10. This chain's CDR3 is CASSVSGLAGGSNEQFF. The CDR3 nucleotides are TGCGCCAGCAGCGTGTCCGGACTAGCGGGGGGCTCTAATGAGCAGTTCTTC. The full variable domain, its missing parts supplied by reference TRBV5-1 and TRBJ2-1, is KAGVTQTPRYLIKTRGQQVTLSCSPISGHRSVSWYQQTPGQGLQFLFEYFSETQRNKGNFPGRFSGRQFSNSRSEMNVSTLELGDSALYLCASSVSGLAGGSNEQFFGPGTRLTVL.

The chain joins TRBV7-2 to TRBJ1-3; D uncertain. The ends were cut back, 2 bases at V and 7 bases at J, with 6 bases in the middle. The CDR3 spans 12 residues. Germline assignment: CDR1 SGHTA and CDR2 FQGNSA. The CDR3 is CASSLLGNTIYF. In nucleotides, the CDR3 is TGTGCCAGCAGCTTATTGGGCAACACCATATATTTT.

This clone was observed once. Here the CDR3 reads CASSSWGTGLNQPQHF. In DNA, the CDR3 is TGTGCCAGCAGTTCCTGGGGGACAGGGTTGAATCAGCCCCAGCATTTT. This rearrangement joins TRBV27 to TRBJ1-5; 9 bases agree with TRBD1. Trimming removed 4 bases from V and 4 bases from J; junction bases left unmatched: 8. This CDR3 contains 16 residues. The germline V gene has CDR1 MNHEY and CDR2 SMNVEV (reference sequence).

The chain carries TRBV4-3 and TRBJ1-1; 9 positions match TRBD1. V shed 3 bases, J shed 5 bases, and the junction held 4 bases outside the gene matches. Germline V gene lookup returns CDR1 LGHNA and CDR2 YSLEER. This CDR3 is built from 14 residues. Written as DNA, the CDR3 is TGCGCCAGCAGCCAGACAGACAGGGGGACTGAAGCTTTCTTT. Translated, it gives CASSQTDRGTEAFF.

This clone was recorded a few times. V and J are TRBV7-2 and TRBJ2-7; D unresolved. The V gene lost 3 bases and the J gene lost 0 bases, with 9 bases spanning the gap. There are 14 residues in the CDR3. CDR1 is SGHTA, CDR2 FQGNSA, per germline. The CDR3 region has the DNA TGTGCCAGCAGCTTCTCCCGTAGCTCCTACGAGCAGTACTTC. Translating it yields CASSFSRSSYEQYF.

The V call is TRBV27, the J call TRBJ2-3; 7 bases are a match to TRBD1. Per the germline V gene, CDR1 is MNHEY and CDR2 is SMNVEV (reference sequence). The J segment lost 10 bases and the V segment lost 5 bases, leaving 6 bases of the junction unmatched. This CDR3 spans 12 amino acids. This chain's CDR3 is CASSEQGLAQYF. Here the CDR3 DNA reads TGTGCCAGCAGTGAACAGGGGCTCGCGCAGTATTTT.

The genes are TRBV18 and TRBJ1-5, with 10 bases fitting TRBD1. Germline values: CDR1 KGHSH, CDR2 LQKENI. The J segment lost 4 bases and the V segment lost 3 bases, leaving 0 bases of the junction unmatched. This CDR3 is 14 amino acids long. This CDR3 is CASSPDRGNQPQHF. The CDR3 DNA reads TGTGCCAGCTCACCGGACAGGGGGAATCAGCCCCAGCATTTT.

The CDR3 DNA is TGTGCCAGCAGCCCCGACGGACAGGGCAGTTATGGCTACACCTTC. The encoded protein is CASSPDGQGSYGYTF. The gene calls are TRBV6-4 and TRBJ1-2; 8 nucleotides agree with TRBD1. The germline gives CDR1 MRHNA, CDR2 SNTAGT. The V and J ends lost 6 bases and 5 bases, in that order; junction bases with no gene match: 11. This CDR3 contains 15 residues.